A selection of T cell receptor beta chains follows, all from one sample in a study of T cell repertoires in cytomegalovirus infection. MiXCR was run by TCRdb on the reads, yielding one entry per CDR3 protein. Of hundreds of thousands of distinct CDR3 sequences listed, 20% to 30% are singletons. Sequences were obtained from CD8+ T cells from PBMCs. The receptors here all came from a human donor in good health (CMV status not recorded). Some clones in this sample may be carry-over from other donors' samples. Each CDR3 is given with its conserved first and last residue. The D gene is left open where the match is weak. Clone size is shown for a subset of rows, as once, few, many or a class of expanded clone.

clone size,D gene,V gene,J gene,CDR3 protein,CDR3 DNA
-,TRBD1,TRBV20-1,TRBJ1-2,CSAIRDRINYGYTF,TGCAGTGCAATACGGGACAGAATCAACTATGGCTACACCTTC
many,TRBD1,TRBV6-6,TRBJ2-1,CASSPHRGLYNEQFF,TGTGCCAGCAGTCCCCACAGGGGCCTTTACAATGAGCAGTTCTTC
-,-,TRBV14,TRBJ1-1,CASSQVNLPVEAFF,TGTGCCAGCAGCCAAGTTAATCTCCCGGTGGAAGCTTTCTTT
few,-,TRBV20-1,TRBJ2-5,CSASHLSGWKETQYF,TGCAGTGCTAGTCACCTAAGCGGATGGAAGGAGACCCAGTACTTC
few,TRBD2,TRBV7-9,TRBJ2-1,CASSLGMRGGTNEQFF,TGTGCCAGCAGCTTAGGAATGCGGGGGGGTACAAATGAGCAGTTCTTC
-,-,TRBV28,TRBJ1-5,CASSLHQPQHF,TGTGCCAGCAGCCTGCATCAGCCCCAGCATTTT
-,-,TRBV10-3,TRBJ2-1,CAISESDPTPNEQFF,TGTGCCATCAGTGAGTCGGACCCTACCCCCAATGAGCAGTTCTTC
-,TRBD2,TRBV20-1,TRBJ2-7,CSAAAGGPYEQYF,TGCAGTGCCGCTGCGGGGGGCCCCTACGAGCAGTACTTC
-,TRBD1,TRBV7-4,TRBJ1-2,CASSLGTGTNYGYTF,TGTGCCAGCAGCTTAGGGACAGGAACTAACTATGGCTACACCTTC
few,-,TRBV27,TRBJ2-1,CASMIAASSYNEQFF,TGTGCCAGCATGATAGCGGCAAGCTCCTACAATGAGCAGTTCTTC
many,-,TRBV28,TRBJ1-5,CASSKQVNQPQHF,TGTGCCAGCAGTAAACAGGTCAATCAGCCCCAGCATTTT
few,TRBD1,TRBV25-1,TRBJ2-1,CASCWTGYNEQFF,TGTGCCAGCTGCTGGACAGGGTACAATGAGCAGTTCTTC
-,TRBD1,TRBV20-1,TRBJ1-2,CSAPGGRGNYGYTF,TGCAGTGCCCCAGGAGGCAGGGGGAATTATGGCTACACCTTC
many,TRBD2,TRBV12-3/TRBV12-4,TRBJ2-1,CASIVTGGNYNEQFF,TGTGCCAGCATCGTTACGGGGGGGAATTACAATGAGCAGTTCTTC
few,TRBD1,TRBV4-1,TRBJ2-3,CASSQTGGESDTQYF,TGCGCCAGCAGCCAGACAGGGGGCGAATCGGATACGCAGTATTTT
-,TRBD2,TRBV29-1,TRBJ2-3,CSVKRGWASGYTDTQYF,TGCAGCGTCAAAAGGGGATGGGCTAGCGGTTACACAGATACGCAGTATTTT
many,-,TRBV19,TRBJ2-1,CASSISLNEQFF,TGTGCCAGTAGTATATCGCTAAATGAGCAGTTCTTC
many,-,TRBV6-1,TRBJ1-2,CASSDSQGTVYGYTF,TGTGCCAGCAGTGATTCCCAGGGGACGGTCTATGGCTACACCTTC
-,TRBD1,TRBV7-9,TRBJ2-2,CASSFPRDRGNTGELFF,TGTGCCAGCAGCTTTCCCCGGGACAGAGGGAACACCGGGGAGCTGTTTTTT
-,-,TRBV9,TRBJ2-5,CASMGTQYF,TGTGCCAGCATGGGGACCCAGTACTTC
few,-,TRBV12-5,TRBJ2-5,CASGWAGETQYF,TGTGCTAGTGGTTGGGCAGGAGAGACCCAGTACTTC
-,-,TRBV10-1,TRBJ2-5,CASNPETTLKETQYF,TGCGCCAGCAACCCGGAAACTACCCTGAAAGAGACCCAGTACTTC
many,TRBD1,TRBV4-1,TRBJ1-1,CASSQDETGGTEAFF,TGCGCCAGCAGCCAAGATGAGACAGGGGGCACTGAAGCTTTCTTT
many,-,TRBV7-8,TRBJ1-1,CASSGPSSEAFF,TGTGCCAGCAGCGGACCAAGCTCTGAAGCTTTCTTT
many,TRBD1,TRBV6-5,TRBJ1-2,CASSEGQGYGYTF,TGTGCCAGCAGTGAGGGACAGGGCTATGGCTACACCTTC
few,-,TRBV20-1,TRBJ2-3,CSPKGVNPGRSYF,TGCAGCCCGAAAGGCGTTAACCCCGGGCGATCGTATTTT
few,TRBD1,TRBV7-9,TRBJ2-5,CASSSTGELPSETQYF,TGTGCCAGCAGCTCAACAGGGGAGTTACCATCAGAGACCCAGTACTTC
few,-,TRBV19,TRBJ1-2,CASTPTGFYGYTF,TGTGCCAGTACCCCGACAGGCTTCTATGGCTACACCTTC
many,-,TRBV7-6,TRBJ1-5,CASSLFRGGNSNQPQHF,TGTGCCAGCAGCTTATTCCGGGGGGGGAATAGCAATCAGCCCCAGCATTTT
-,TRBD1,TRBV14,TRBJ2-7,CASSPLRTGGVDEQYF,TGTGCCAGCAGCCCGCTCCGGACAGGGGGCGTCGACGAGCAGTACTTC
-,-,TRBV4-1,TRBJ1-1,CASSQASAGFLNTEAFF,TGCGCCAGCAGCCAAGCTAGCGCGGGGTTTCTGAACACTGAAGCTTTCTTT
-,TRBD1,TRBV4-2,TRBJ1-1,CASSQTGGPNTEAFF,TGTGCCAGCAGCCAGACAGGGGGCCCCAACACTGAAGCTTTCTTT
many,TRBD2,TRBV15,TRBJ2-1,CATSRDRGATSGSYNEQFF,TGTGCCACCAGCAGAGATAGGGGGGCAACTAGCGGCAGCTACAATGAGCAGTTCTTC
many,-,TRBV6-1,TRBJ1-4,CASGTLGIEKLFF,TGTGCCAGCGGGACTTTAGGAATCGAAAAACTGTTTTTT
many,TRBD1,TRBV7-8,TRBJ1-1,CASSLAWGTGGVDTEAFF,TGTGCCAGCAGCTTAGCGTGGGGGACAGGGGGCGTTGACACTGAAGCTTTCTTT
-,TRBD2,TRBV20-1,TRBJ2-1,CSAIPSGVHEQFF,TGCAGTGCTATTCCTAGCGGGGTGCATGAGCAGTTCTTC
many,-,TRBV12-3/TRBV12-4,TRBJ2-2,CASSLAPATGELFF,TGTGCCAGCAGTTTAGCGCCCGCAACCGGGGAGCTGTTTTTT
few,-,TRBV5-1,TRBJ1-6,CASSSDRLDSPLHF,TGCGCCAGCAGCTCGGACCGTTTAGATTCACCCCTCCACTTT
-,TRBD1,TRBV10-3,TRBJ1-1,CAISPSFRDRGPPAEAFF,TGTGCCATCAGTCCTTCATTTCGGGACAGGGGTCCACCGGCTGAAGCTTTCTTT
few,-,TRBV19,TRBJ2-1,CASTIGGAFSYNEQFF,TGTGCCAGTACCATTGGAGGGGCTTTCTCCTACAATGAGCAGTTCTTC